This T cell receptor (beta chain) is from a study of sequential checkpoint blockade in melanoma. Whole-study context: Randomization was 1:1 between first-line nivolumab→ipilimumab and ipilimumab→nivolumab. Each arm's sequence ended with maintenance nivolumab.

This CDR3 has 15 residues. The germline CDR1 and CDR2 sequences are SGHVS and FQNEAQ. Trimming cost V 5 bases and J 0 bases; bases outside gene matches: 5. Treatment specified: randomized to nivolumab then ipilimumab (arm A) or the reverse (arm B). Patients had received no earlier DNA-damaging chemotherapy. Sorted cells were live CD3+CD8+, lacking CD19 and CD56, from PBMCs. The table came from immunoSEQ multiplex PCR; TCRdb's copy has only in-frame clones and leaves some out. Here the sample spans under 15,000 clones, roughly 86% being singletons. This rearrangement joins TRBV7-8 to TRBJ2-7, with 9 bases aligning to TRBD1. The specimen comprised CD8+ T cells sorted from blood (inferred from file names), sampled from a patient given nivolumab and ipilimumab in sequence. This sequence was found in a human donor with melanoma. CDR3 DNA: TGTGCCAGCAGCCAAGGGACAGGGAGCTCCTACGAGCAGTACTTC. Amino acids: CASSQGTGSSYEQYF.